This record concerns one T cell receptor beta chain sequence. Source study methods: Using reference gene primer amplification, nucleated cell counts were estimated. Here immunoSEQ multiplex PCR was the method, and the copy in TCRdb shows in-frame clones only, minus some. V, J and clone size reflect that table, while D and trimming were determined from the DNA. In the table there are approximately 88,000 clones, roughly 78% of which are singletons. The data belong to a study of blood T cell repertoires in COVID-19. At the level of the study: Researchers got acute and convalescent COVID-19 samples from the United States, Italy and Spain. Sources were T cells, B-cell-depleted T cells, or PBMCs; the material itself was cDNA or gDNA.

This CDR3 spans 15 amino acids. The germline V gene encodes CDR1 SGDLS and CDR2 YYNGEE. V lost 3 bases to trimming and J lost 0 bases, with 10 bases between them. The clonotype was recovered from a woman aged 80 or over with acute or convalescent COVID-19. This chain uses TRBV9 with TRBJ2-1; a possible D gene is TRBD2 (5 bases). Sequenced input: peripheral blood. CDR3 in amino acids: CASSGRDGSYNEQFF. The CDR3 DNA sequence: TGTGCCAGCAGCGGCCGGGATGGCTCCTACAATGAGCAGTTCTTC. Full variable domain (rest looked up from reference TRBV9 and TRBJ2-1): DSGVTQTPKHLITATGQRVTLRCSPRSGDLSVYWYQQSLDQGLQFLIQYYNGEERAKGNILERFSAQQFPDLHSELNLSSLELGDSALYFCASSGRDGSYNEQFFGPGTRLTVL.